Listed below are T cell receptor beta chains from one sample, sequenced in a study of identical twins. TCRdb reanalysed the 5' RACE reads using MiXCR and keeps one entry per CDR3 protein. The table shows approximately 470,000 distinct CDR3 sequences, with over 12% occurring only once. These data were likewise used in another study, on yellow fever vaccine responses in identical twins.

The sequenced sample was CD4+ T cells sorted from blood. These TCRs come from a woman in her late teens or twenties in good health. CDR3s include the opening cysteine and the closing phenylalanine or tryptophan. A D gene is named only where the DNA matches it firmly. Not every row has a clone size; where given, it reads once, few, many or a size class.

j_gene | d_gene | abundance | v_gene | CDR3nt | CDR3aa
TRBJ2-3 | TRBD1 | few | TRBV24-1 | TGTGCCACCTCGACAGGGGGCGCCGCAGATACGCAGTATTTT | CATSTGGAADTQYF
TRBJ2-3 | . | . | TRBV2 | TGTGCCAGCAGTGACCCCGCCAGAGATTGGGCTACGCAGTATTTT | CASSDPARDWATQYF
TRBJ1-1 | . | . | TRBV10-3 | TGTGCCATCAGTGGTGACATGGGGGCCACTGAAGCTTTCTTT | CAISGDMGATEAFF
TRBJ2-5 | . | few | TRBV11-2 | TGTGCCAGCAGCTGGAGGGGACAGTCCCAAGAGACCCAGTACTTC | CASSWRGQSQETQYF
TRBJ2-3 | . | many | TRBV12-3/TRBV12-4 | TGTGCCAGCAGTTCCGGGGGTATTTTCACAGATACGCAGTATTTT | CASSSGGIFTDTQYF
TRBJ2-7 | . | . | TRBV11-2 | TGTGCCAGCAGCTTAATGCCATCCTACGAGCAGTACTTC | CASSLMPSYEQYF
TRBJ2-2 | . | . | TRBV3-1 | TGTGCCAGCAGCCAACTTGTGAACACCGGGGAGCTGTTTTTT | CASSQLVNTGELFF
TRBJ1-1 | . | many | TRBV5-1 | TGCGCCAGCAGCTCGAAGTATCCGTCCGCGGGGGGGAATGAAGCTTTCTTT | CASSSKYPSAGGNEAFF
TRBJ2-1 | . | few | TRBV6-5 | TGTGCCAGCAGTTACTCTCCGACAGGAGGGTATTACAATGAGCAGTTCTTC | CASSYSPTGGYYNEQFF
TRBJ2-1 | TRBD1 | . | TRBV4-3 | TGCGCCAGCAGCCAAGATCCCGGGACAGGGTACAATGAGCAGTTCTTC | CASSQDPGTGYNEQFF
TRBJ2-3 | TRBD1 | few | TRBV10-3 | TGTGCCATCAGTGAGTCTAGGACAGGACCCACAGATACGCAGTATTTT | CAISESRTGPTDTQYF
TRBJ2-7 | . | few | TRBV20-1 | TGCAGTGCCCTAGGGACATACGAGCAGTACTTC | CSALGTYEQYF
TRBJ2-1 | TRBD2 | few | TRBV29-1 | TGCAGCGTTGGAACCGGGACTAGCGGACTCTACAATGAGCAGTTCTTC | CSVGTGTSGLYNEQFF
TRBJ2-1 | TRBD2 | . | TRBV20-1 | TGCAGTGCTGGTTTGTCTAGCGGGAGCGGGGTGCAGTTCTTC | CSAGLSSGSGVQFF
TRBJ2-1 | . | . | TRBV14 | TGTGCCAGCAGCCAACTGATAGACAATGAGCAGTTCTTC | CASSQLIDNEQFF
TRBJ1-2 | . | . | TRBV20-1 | TGCAGTGCTAGAACAGAAAACTATGGCTACACCTTC | CSARTENYGYTF
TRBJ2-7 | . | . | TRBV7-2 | TGTGCCAGCAGCTCCTACAAGGCCCACGAGCAGTACTTC | CASSSYKAHEQYF
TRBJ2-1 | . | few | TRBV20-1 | TGCAGTGCGGGGTCCCCAGGAGGGGTTGAGCAGTTCTTC | CSAGSPGGVEQFF
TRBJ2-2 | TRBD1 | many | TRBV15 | TGTGCCACCAGCAGAGACAGCCCGGGACAGGGGTTTACCGGGGAGCTGTTTTTT | CATSRDSPGQGFTGELFF
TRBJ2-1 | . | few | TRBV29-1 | TGCAGCGTTGACCTGGCGGCTACCAATGAGCAGTTCTTC | CSVDLAATNEQFF
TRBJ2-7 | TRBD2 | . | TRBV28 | TGTGCCAGCAGGGGAACTAGCGGGAATTTTCGCTACGAGCAGTACTTC | CASRGTSGNFRYEQYF
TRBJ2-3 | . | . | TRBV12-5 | TGTGCTAGTGGTCCCGGGGTCAGTTTGAGCACAGATACGCAGTATTTT | CASGPGVSLSTDTQYF
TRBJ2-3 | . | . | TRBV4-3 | TGCGCCAGCAGCCAAGATACGCCAGATACGCAGTATTTT | CASSQDTPDTQYF
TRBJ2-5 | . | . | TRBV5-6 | TGTGCCAGCAGCTCGTCCCCCACCGGGGCCCAAGAGACCCAGTACTTC | CASSSSPTGAQETQYF
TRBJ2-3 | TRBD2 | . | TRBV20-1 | TGCAGTGCTAGTGGGACTAGCGGGGGGGATTACACGCAGTATTTT | CSASGTSGGDYTQYF
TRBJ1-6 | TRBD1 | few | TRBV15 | TGTGCCACCAGCAGAGACCCGACAGGGACCGATTCACCCCTCCACTTT | CATSRDPTGTDSPLHF
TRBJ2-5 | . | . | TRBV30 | TGTGCCTGGGGGCCCGGGGCCCAGTACTTC | CAWGPGAQYF
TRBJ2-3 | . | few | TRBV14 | TGTGCCAGCAGCCAGGCTAGCGCCCTCGGTCCAGATACGCAGTATTTT | CASSQASALGPDTQYF
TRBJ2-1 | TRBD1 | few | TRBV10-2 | TGCGCCAGCAGTGAGATGGGGACAGGTCGGTACAATGAGCAGTTCTTC | CASSEMGTGRYNEQFF